This T cell receptor beta chain is drawn from a study of cytomegalovirus exposure and HLA in healthy donors. Study-level findings and limits: Across donors, most TCRs were seen rarely, yet some public ones were widespread. Earlier analysis found most TCR beta V segments productive about 87% or about 30% of the time. Some TCR beta chains (more than 150 of them) were listed as cytomegalovirus-associated.

PCR involved 60 Vbeta and 13 Jbeta primers. Some clones are missing from TCRdb's copy, which holds only in-frame ones; the method was immunoSEQ multiplex PCR. The repertoire has 200,000 to 250,000 clones, around 75% of them found once; the top ten carry 1.5% to 2%. About this clone itself: Antigen specificity is unknown.

Trimming took off 5 bases at V and 3 bases at J, with 11 bases between the two ends. CDR1 is MDHEN, CDR2 SYDVKM, per germline. This CDR3 region has 14 residues. J is TRBJ2-4 and V is TRBV28, with D unresolved. The sample was PBMCs. This receptor was identified in a young woman in good health and CMV-seronegative. The CDR3 spells CASSPVVLKNIQYF. Here the CDR3 DNA reads TGTGCCAGCAGTCCGGTGGTGCTCAAAAACATTCAGTACTTC.